A selection of T cell receptor beta chains follows, all from one sample in a study of PD-1 blockade in classical Hodgkin lymphoma. Assay: immunoSEQ multiplex PCR; the TCRdb copy retains only in-frame clones and omits some. The data contain approximately 15,000 clones, roughly 90% of them singletons. The material sequenced was CD8+ T cells from blood, taken before the fourth cycle of nivolumab. The source is a human donor with classical Hodgkin lymphoma. CDR3s include the opening cysteine and the closing phenylalanine or tryptophan. The order of the fields is CDR3 length, D gene, J gene, clone size, V gene, CDR3 protein, CDR3 DNA. A D gene is named only where the DNA matches it firmly. The listing skips clone size in some rows; elsewhere it reads once, few, many or a size class.

cdr3_length: 14; d_call: -; j_call: TRBJ2-5; clone_size: -; v_call: TRBV5-6; cdr3_aa: CASSAGTAQETQYF; cdr3_nt: TGTGCCAGCAGCGCGGGGACGGCGCAAGAGACCCAGTACTTC
cdr3_length: 15; d_call: TRBD2; j_call: TRBJ2-7; clone_size: -; v_call: TRBV6-1; cdr3_aa: CASSEGLADTYEQYF; cdr3_nt: TGTGCCAGCAGTGAAGGACTAGCGGACACCTACGAGCAGTACTTC
cdr3_length: 13; d_call: TRBD1; j_call: TRBJ2-7; clone_size: -; v_call: TRBV7-3; cdr3_aa: CASSLTGGNEQYF; cdr3_nt: TGTGCCAGCAGCTTGACAGGGGGAAACGAGCAGTACTTC
cdr3_length: 14; d_call: -; j_call: TRBJ2-5; clone_size: -; v_call: TRBV28; cdr3_aa: CASSFGRGQETQYF; cdr3_nt: TGTGCCAGCAGTTTCGGTAGGGGTCAAGAGACCCAGTACTTC
cdr3_length: 10; d_call: -; j_call: TRBJ2-1; clone_size: once; v_call: TRBV4-2; cdr3_aa: CASGNNEQFF; cdr3_nt: TGTGCCAGCGGAAACAATGAGCAGTTCTTC
cdr3_length: 14; d_call: TRBD1; j_call: TRBJ2-7; clone_size: -; v_call: TRBV4-1; cdr3_aa: CASSQPGQEPAQYF; cdr3_nt: TGCGCCAGCAGCCAACCGGGACAGGAACCGGCGCAGTACTTC
cdr3_length: 16; d_call: TRBD2; j_call: TRBJ2-1; clone_size: -; v_call: TRBV5-1; cdr3_aa: CASSSYFAGGPNEQFF; cdr3_nt: TGCGCCAGCAGCTCCTATTTTGCGGGAGGTCCGAATGAGCAGTTCTTC
cdr3_length: 14; d_call: -; j_call: TRBJ1-6; clone_size: -; v_call: TRBV10-3; cdr3_aa: CATESGREDSPLHF; cdr3_nt: TGTGCCACCGAGTCCGGCAGGGAAGATTCACCCCTCCACTTT
cdr3_length: 13; d_call: -; j_call: TRBJ1-1; clone_size: once; v_call: TRBV6-5; cdr3_aa: CASMTVHGTEAFF; cdr3_nt: TGTGCCAGCATGACAGTCCATGGCACTGAAGCTTTCTTT
cdr3_length: 18; d_call: -; j_call: TRBJ2-2; clone_size: -; v_call: TRBV19; cdr3_aa: CASSIDLSGPFWAGELFF; cdr3_nt: TGTGCCAGTAGTATAGATTTATCGGGGCCGTTTTGGGCCGGGGAGCTGTTTTTT
cdr3_length: 15; d_call: TRBD2; j_call: TRBJ2-1; clone_size: -; v_call: TRBV10-3; cdr3_aa: CAISEQLAAYNEQFF; cdr3_nt: TGTGCCATCAGTGAACAGCTAGCGGCATACAATGAGCAGTTCTTC
cdr3_length: 19; d_call: TRBD2; j_call: TRBJ2-2; clone_size: -; v_call: TRBV7-6; cdr3_aa: CASSSRSIAGGPNTGELFF; cdr3_nt: TGTGCCAGCAGCTCCCGTTCGATAGCGGGAGGGCCGAACACCGGGGAGCTGTTTTTT
cdr3_length: 14; d_call: -; j_call: TRBJ2-2; clone_size: -; v_call: TRBV28; cdr3_aa: CASSFVTSTGELFF; cdr3_nt: TGTGCCAGCAGTTTCGTGACAAGCACCGGGGAGCTGTTTTTT
cdr3_length: 17; d_call: TRBD1; j_call: TRBJ2-6; clone_size: -; v_call: TRBV19; cdr3_aa: CASSWGTGGFGANVLTF; cdr3_nt: TGTGCCAGTAGTTGGGGGACAGGGGGCTTTGGGGCCAACGTCCTGACTTTC
cdr3_length: 17; d_call: -; j_call: TRBJ2-1; clone_size: -; v_call: TRBV5-4; cdr3_aa: CASSPVGGQGAYSEQFF; cdr3_nt: TGTGCCAGCAGCCCGGTGGGCGGCCAGGGTGCTTATAGTGAGCAGTTCTTC
cdr3_length: 14; d_call: -; j_call: TRBJ1-4; clone_size: -; v_call: TRBV10-2; cdr3_aa: CASSEGGSYEKLFF; cdr3_nt: TGCGCCAGCAGTGAGGGGGGTTCTTATGAAAAACTGTTTTTT
cdr3_length: 16; d_call: -; j_call: TRBJ2-3; clone_size: once; v_call: TRBV7-9; cdr3_aa: CASSSSWGRITDTQYF; cdr3_nt: TGTGCCAGCAGCTCCTCTTGGGGACGGATCACAGATACGCAGTATTTT
cdr3_length: 14; d_call: -; j_call: TRBJ2-6; clone_size: -; v_call: TRBV7-9; cdr3_aa: CASSSTSGANVLTF; cdr3_nt: TGTGCCAGCAGCTCTACTTCTGGGGCCAACGTCCTGACTTTC
cdr3_length: 14; d_call: -; j_call: TRBJ2-2; clone_size: once; v_call: TRBV27; cdr3_aa: CASSLMGATGELFF; cdr3_nt: TGTGCCAGCAGTTTAATGGGGGCCACCGGGGAGCTGTTTTTT
cdr3_length: 18; d_call: TRBD2; j_call: TRBJ2-3; clone_size: -; v_call: TRBV2; cdr3_aa: CASRIRAPSGTSTDTQYF; cdr3_nt: TGTGCCAGCAGGATACGGGCTCCTAGCGGAACTAGCACAGATACGCAGTATTTT
cdr3_length: 14; d_call: -; j_call: TRBJ1-3; clone_size: -; v_call: TRBV7-8; cdr3_aa: CASSLGSLANTIYF; cdr3_nt: TGTGCCAGCAGCTTAGGGTCGTTAGCAAACACCATATATTTT
cdr3_length: 15; d_call: -; j_call: TRBJ2-5; clone_size: few; v_call: TRBV11-2; cdr3_aa: CASSFSEDLVETQYF; cdr3_nt: TGTGCCAGCAGCTTCTCCGAAGATCTGGTGGAGACCCAGTACTTC
cdr3_length: 12; d_call: -; j_call: TRBJ2-3; clone_size: once; v_call: TRBV10-3; cdr3_aa: CAIKGPTDTQYF; cdr3_nt: TGTGCCATCAAGGGGCCCACAGATACGCAGTATTTT
cdr3_length: 12; d_call: -; j_call: TRBJ2-5; clone_size: -; v_call: TRBV6-6; cdr3_aa: CASRELQETQYF; cdr3_nt: TGTGCCAGCCGAGAGTTACAAGAGACCCAGTACTTC
cdr3_length: 13; d_call: TRBD1; j_call: TRBJ2-1; clone_size: -; v_call: TRBV28; cdr3_aa: CASSSSDREVAFF; cdr3_nt: TGTGCCAGCAGTTCCTCCGACAGGGAAGTAGCGTTCTTC
cdr3_length: 13; d_call: -; j_call: TRBJ1-6; clone_size: few; v_call: TRBV7-9; cdr3_aa: CASSLHSRSPLHF; cdr3_nt: TGTGCCAGCAGCTTACATTCGCGTTCACCCCTCCACTTT
cdr3_length: 15; d_call: -; j_call: TRBJ1-1; clone_size: once; v_call: TRBV9; cdr3_aa: CASSPQGRKNTEAFF; cdr3_nt: TGTGCCAGCAGCCCCCAAGGACGGAAGAACACTGAAGCTTTCTTT
cdr3_length: 14; d_call: TRBD1; j_call: TRBJ2-3; clone_size: -; v_call: TRBV29-1; cdr3_aa: CSAGDRGIADTQYF; cdr3_nt: TGCAGCGCAGGGGACAGGGGGATCGCAGATACGCAGTATTTT
cdr3_length: 11; d_call: -; j_call: TRBJ2-1; clone_size: -; v_call: TRBV5-1; cdr3_aa: CASSLEGEQFF; cdr3_nt: TGCGCCAGCAGCTTGGAGGGCGAGCAGTTCTTC
cdr3_length: 12; d_call: -; j_call: TRBJ2-1; clone_size: -; v_call: TRBV5-1; cdr3_aa: CASSLTQNEQFF; cdr3_nt: TGCGCCAGCTCCTTAACCCAAAATGAGCAGTTCTTC
cdr3_length: 16; d_call: TRBD2; j_call: TRBJ2-5; clone_size: -; v_call: TRBV15; cdr3_aa: CATSREAGVGQETQYF; cdr3_nt: TGTGCCACCAGCAGGGAAGCGGGAGTTGGGCAAGAGACCCAGTACTTC
cdr3_length: 14; d_call: TRBD1; j_call: TRBJ2-7; clone_size: -; v_call: TRBV6-1; cdr3_aa: CASTWTGGNYEQYF; cdr3_nt: TGTGCCAGCACATGGACAGGGGGGAACTACGAGCAGTACTTC
cdr3_length: 12; d_call: -; j_call: TRBJ2-7; clone_size: -; v_call: TRBV10-2; cdr3_aa: CASLGGGYEQYF; cdr3_nt: TGCGCCAGTCTTGGGGGCGGCTACGAGCAGTACTTC
cdr3_length: 11; d_call: -; j_call: TRBJ2-5; clone_size: -; v_call: TRBV21-1; cdr3_aa: CASSKQETQYF; cdr3_nt: TGTGCCAGCAGCAAACAAGAGACCCAGTACTTC
cdr3_length: 17; d_call: TRBD1; j_call: TRBJ2-5; clone_size: -; v_call: TRBV18; cdr3_aa: CASSQGTGARGQETQYF; cdr3_nt: TGTGCCAGCTCACAGGGGACAGGCGCGCGGGGCCAAGAGACCCAGTACTTC
cdr3_length: 16; d_call: TRBD2; j_call: TRBJ2-7; clone_size: -; v_call: TRBV27; cdr3_aa: CASSLGLAYISYEQYF; cdr3_nt: TGTGCCAGCAGTCTCGGACTAGCGTATATCTCCTACGAGCAGTACTTC
cdr3_length: 16; d_call: TRBD2; j_call: TRBJ2-1; clone_size: -; v_call: TRBV27; cdr3_aa: CASSLGVAGVSNEQFF; cdr3_nt: TGTGCCAGCAGTTTAGGGGTAGCGGGAGTAAGCAATGAGCAGTTCTTC